Presented here are 10 T cell receptor beta chains from one specimen sequenced in a study of blood T cell repertoires in COVID-19. Sequenced by immunoSEQ multiplex PCR; TCRdb stores in-frame clones only, minus some. The data hold approximately 480,000 clones, with roughly nine tenths observed a single time. Sequenced material: peripheral blood. Receptor source: a man between 18 and 29 years old with COVID-19, enrolled during active disease.

This chain uses TRBV5-1 with TRBJ2-7, with TRBD2 matching over 11 bases. This CDR3 comprises 14 residues. V trimming: 1 base; J trimming: 6 bases; junction bases outside the gene matches: 3. CDR1 and CDR2 from the germline V gene are SGHRS and YFSETQ. The CDR3 nucleotides are TGCGCCAGCAGCTTGCCTAGCGGGGGGTCCGAGCAGTACTTC. This sequence encodes CASSLPSGGSEQYF.

The chain is built from TRBV9 and TRBJ2-1, with TRBD2 matching over 9 bases. CDR3 length equals 16 residues. CDR1 is SGDLS and CDR2 is YYNGEE in the germline V gene. With V trimmed by 4 bases and J by 10 bases, 15 bases remained unmatched. CDR3 sequence: CASSLSSGLASDEQFF. CDR3 nucleotides: TGTGCCAGCAGCCTCTCGAGCGGACTAGCGTCGGACGAGCAGTTCTTC.

The chain employs TRBV4-2 and TRBJ2-1, with a weak D call TRBD2 (6 bases). The CDR3 runs to 15 residues. Trimming pared 0 bases from V and 6 bases from J, leaving 12 bases between. Per the germline V gene, CDR1 is LGHNA and CDR2 is YNFKEQ. This CDR3 is CASSQEWEVTNEQFF. CDR3 nucleotide sequence: TGTGCCAGCAGCCAAGAATGGGAGGTAACCAATGAGCAGTTCTTC.

This chain joins TRBV29-1 and TRBJ2-5; TRBD1 matches at 9 bases. V shed 5 bases and J 3 bases; nucleotides not matched to a gene: 4. The CDR3 has 13 amino acids. CDR1 is SQVTM and CDR2 is ANQGSEA in the germline V gene. The CDR3 DNA reads as TGCAGCGTTACGACAGGGGGAGAAGAGACCCAGTACTTC. Encoded protein: CSVTTGGEETQYF.

The genes are TRBV6-4 and TRBJ2-6, with TRBD1 matching 8 bases. CDR3 size: 15 residues. The V segment lost 8 bases and the J segment 0 bases; nucleotides outside the gene matches: 3. Germline CDR1 MRHNA, CDR2 SNTAGT. CDR3: CASRDRSSGANVLTF. The CDR3 DNA is TGTGCCAGCCGGGACAGGAGCTCTGGGGCCAACGTCCTGACTTTC.

This chain links TRBV7-2 with TRBJ1-2; the D is unclear. The CDR3 covers 13 residues. Between the trimmed V and J ends, which lost 6 bases and 7 bases, there was a span of 15 bases. From germline, CDR1 is SGHTA and CDR2 FQGNSA. CDR3 bases: TGTGCCAGCAGGTCCCCTTCTCCGAGTGGCTACACCTTC. Translated, it gives CASRSPSPSGYTF.

This chain connects TRBV10-2 to TRBJ2-3, with 8 bases lining up with TRBD2. Looked up from germline, CDR1 is WSHSY and CDR2 is SAAADI. V lost 3 bases and J lost 1; bases outside the gene matches: 9. This CDR3 is 17 amino acids long. In DNA, the CDR3 is TGCGCCAGCAGTGATAGTGTGTTACTAGCGGGCACAGATACGCAGTATTTT. Translated, it gives CASSDSVLLAGTDTQYF.

This sequence joins TRBV4-2 and TRBJ2-1; D possibly corresponds to TRBD2 (6 bases). Germline loops: CDR1 LGHNA, CDR2 YNFKEQ. Trimming cost V 0 bases and J 6 bases, with 15 bases left between them. The CDR3 extends over 16 amino acids. The chain's CDR3 is CASSQDAGFEANEQFF. In DNA, the CDR3 is TGTGCCAGCAGCCAAGATGCGGGATTTGAGGCCAATGAGCAGTTCTTC.

The chain combines TRBV19 with TRBJ2-7, with 7 bases matching TRBD2. The CDR3 spans 15 residues. The germline V gene encodes CDR1 LNHDA and CDR2 SQIVND (reference sequence). V was clipped by 5 bases and J by 5 bases; unmatched bases: 12. CDR3 region: CASSVGSGIQDEQYF. CDR3 coding DNA: TGTGCCAGTAGTGTCGGAAGCGGGATACAAGACGAGCAGTACTTC.

In DNA, the CDR3 is TGTGCCACCAGCGAAGCGTCGGGGGATAACACCGGGGAGCTGTTTTTT. This sequence encodes CATSEASGDNTGELFF. This chain joins TRBV15 and TRBJ2-2; possibly TRBD2 for D (6 bases). The V end lost 5 bases, the J end lost 2 bases, and 15 bases lay between the germline ends. This CDR3 is built from 16 residues. The germline gives CDR1 LNHNV, CDR2 YYDKDF (reference sequence).